This TCR beta chain was retrieved from a study of T cells in Graves' hyperthyroidism and ophthalmopathy. With 4 bases clipped from V and 5 bases from J, the junction kept 4 bases outside the gene matches. This CDR3 spans 13 amino acids. Template material for amplifying TCR beta CDR3 regions consisted of RNA transcripts. First-round RT-PCR with HTBI primers amplified the TCR CDR3 region. MiXCR was run by TCRdb on the multiplex PCR reads, yielding one entry per CDR3 protein. The profile shows about 200,000 distinct CDR3 sequences, about a sixth of them singletons. This receptor was taken from a woman aged 50 to 65 with Graves' hyperthyroidism. V is TRBV12-3 or TRBV12-4 and J is TRBJ2-5, with TRBD2 matching over 7 bases. Source material: blood. DNA of the CDR3: TGTGCCAGCAGTTATAACGGGGGGGAGACCCAGTACTTC. Protein sequence: CASSYNGGETQYF.